What follows are 5 T cell receptor beta chains derived from one specimen sequenced in a study of cytotoxic CD8 clonotypes in ibrutinib-treated CLL. Measured with immunoSEQ multiplex PCR; TCRdb has only the in-frame clones, and not every one. The sample yields approximately 200,000 clones, approximately 72% seen once. This material consisted of PBMCs, taken after 24 months of ibrutinib treatment. These TCRs come from a human donor with chronic lymphocytic leukemia.

J is TRBJ2-5 and V is TRBV15; 12 bases fit TRBD2. The CDR3 is 15 residues long. CDR1 is LNHNV, CDR2 YYDKDF, per germline (reference sequence). After removal of 8 bases from V and 4 bases from J, the junction contained 8 bases not matched to a gene. The CDR3 sequence: CATQGRTSGVETQYF. CDR3 coding DNA: TGTGCCACCCAGGGCCGGACTAGCGGGGTAGAGACCCAGTACTTC.

The chain joins TRBV19 to TRBJ1-4, with a possible D match to TRBD1 (6 bases). V was clipped by 4 bases and J by 14 bases, with 20 bases between them. Germline V gives CDR1 LNHDA, CDR2 SQIVND (reference sequence). This CDR3 is 14 amino acids long. Here the CDR3 DNA reads TGTGCCAGTAGTAATAACAGGGATCGCGGTCGGCTGTTTTTT. Its translation: CASSNNRDRGRLFF.

The V gene is TRBV15, the J gene TRBJ1-4; 9 nucleotides agree with TRBD1. Germline CDR1 LNHNV, CDR2 YYDKDF (reference sequence). V was pared by 2 bases and J by 6 bases, with 16 bases of the junction left unmatched. The CDR3 extends over 19 amino acids. The chain's CDR3 is CATSRPVPGQGRRDEKLFF. The CDR3 bases are TGTGCCACCAGCAGACCCGTCCCGGGACAGGGCCGGAGAGATGAAAAACTGTTTTTT.

CDR3 DNA: TGTGCCAGCAGTTTATTAGCGGGAGGCCGGGAGCAGTACTTC. As protein: CASSLLAGGREQYF. The genes are TRBV27 and TRBJ2-7; the match to TRBD2 covers 10 bases. After removal of 1 base from V and 7 bases from J, the junction contained 4 bases not matched to a gene. The V gene's germline CDR1 is MNHEY and CDR2 SMNVEV (reference sequence). The CDR3 loop spans 14 amino acids.

V and J are TRBV7-6 and TRBJ1-3; 7 bases line up with TRBD1. The CDR3 sequence is 15 residues long. V shed 2 bases and J 1 base; nucleotides not matched to a gene: 2. CDR1 and CDR2 (germline): SGHVS, FNYEAQ. The CDR3 sequence: CASSLTTGSGNTIYF. The DNA of the CDR3 is TGTGCCAGCAGCTTAACGACAGGGTCTGGAAACACCATATATTTT.